This T cell receptor beta chain was identified in a study of cytomegalovirus exposure and HLA in healthy donors (dated by TCRdb to 2016 to 2017). About the study as a whole: According to a later analysis, the approximately 120 validation repertoires were produced on the same platform as the 700 or so repertoires of the first cohort. The aim of the study was to test whether cataloging public T cell receptors could identify signatures of past pathogen exposure. A separate validation cohort of over a hundred different subjects was used in addition to the roughly 670-subject first cohort. High-throughput TCR immunosequencing, statistical association of individual TCRs with disease status, and machine learning were combined to predict cytomegalovirus infection status.

As encoded in the germline V gene, CDR1 is SGHDT while CDR2 is YYEEEE. The CDR3 contains 18 residues, cysteine and phenylalanine counted. The read is trimmed to its CDR3 DNA, 54 bases read in frame from base 1. Trimming removed 6 bases from V and 0 bases from J, leaving 19 bases between the germline ends. About this clone itself: Its antigen is unknown. Base qualities are not provided; no much larger clone lies one nucleotide away.

What the authors observed across the whole study: Subsequent analysis determined that TCRs grouped into clusters in the first cohort also showed a tendency toward co-occurrence across the 120 or so validation repertoires, and 94% of cluster scores exceeded 0. While some public TCRs were present in many individuals, most TCR sequences turned up only very rarely across donors. In the study, around 160 TCR beta chains were listed as associated with cytomegalovirus. The authors suggested that the approach could potentially be generalized to other disease states and immunological phenotypes. Three of the identified cytomegalovirus-associated TCR beta chains were confirmed in vitro to be specific for cytomegalovirus antigens. All 110 or so repertoires were used to score co-occurrence in the validation cohort in a later analysis, because that analysis had no HLA typing for the cohort. In both the original and validation cohorts, the classifier was reported to diagnose cytomegalovirus status with high specificity and sensitivity.

Separate from the roughly 660-subject first cohort, the validation cohort of 120 subjects was the group to which the donors belonged. Library creation used the immunoSEQ multiplex PCR assay. Regarding the original processing steps: A statistical classification framework was built for diagnosing cytomegalovirus status from the catalog of TCR beta chain sequences. TCRdb took over this immuneACCESS table, retaining in-frame rearrangements with V and J assigned. Such tables are incomplete; in checked studies, under half of the missing clones stem from an unresolved V gene, and the remainder is unexplained. The D gene and trimming were derived from the DNA, and the V and J assignments and clone size from that table. The sample table holds over 120,000 clones, of which 85% to 90% were seen once. The top ten clonotypes cover roughly 6.4% of the sample.

The origin of this receptor is a woman under 40 in good health and CMV-seropositive. The chain employs TRBV5-6 and TRBJ2-6; no confident D gene assignment can be made. The source material was PBMCs. The CDR3 protein: CASTLQQRIPSGANVLTF. At the DNA level, the sequence is TGTGCCAGCACTTTGCAACAGAGAATTCCCTCTGGGGCCAACGTCCTGACTTTC. With all but the CDR3 taken from the reference TRBV5-6 and TRBJ2-6 genes, the full variable domain is: DAGVTQSPTHLIKTRGQQVTLRCSPKSGHDTVSWYQQALGQGPQFIFQYYEEEERQRGNFPDRFSGHQFPNYSSELNVNALLLGDSALYLCASTLQQRIPSGANVLTFGAGSRLTVL.